This T cell receptor (beta chain) was sequenced during a study of T cell responses to AZD1222 COVID-19 vaccine. This clone has more than one count but fewer than ten. CDR1 SGHVS and CDR2 FQNEAQ come from the germline V gene. J lost 0 bases, V lost 5 bases, and 9 bases had no gene match. The CDR3 contains 18 residues. Profiled with immunoSEQ multiplex PCR; TCRdb holds only in-frame clones, not every one. The sample yields about 100,000 clones, around nine tenths seen once. The V gene is TRBV7-8, the J gene TRBJ1-5, with 11 bases matching TRBD1. The sample here was peripheral blood, taken on day 0 of AZD1222 vaccination. The clonotype was recovered from an adult in good health. The CDR3 sequence is CASSPRTGGQFSNQPQHF. The CDR3 coding sequence is TGTGCCAGCAGCCCGCGGACAGGGGGCCAGTTTAGCAATCAGCCCCAGCATTTT.